This TCR beta chain was retrieved from a study of T-cell reconstitution after alpha-beta-depleted transplantation in children. This clonotype has only a few counts. This CDR3 has 14 residues. The germline V gene encodes CDR1 SGHRS and CDR2 YFSETQ. J lost 2 bases, V lost 3 bases, and 4 bases had no gene match. TCRbeta library construction was performed incorporating unique molecular identifiers. TCRdb called the PCR reads again in MiXCR, with one record for every CDR3 protein. The data show about 580,000 distinct CDR3 sequences, 23% seen once. The chain employs TRBV5-1 and TRBJ2-7; TRBD1 matches 8 bases. Here the sequenced sample was PBMCs, mostly from graft donor cells, taken 360 days after TCRalphabeta/CD19-depleted stem cell transplant. This TCR was recovered from a boy under three years old who had a stem cell transplant for acute myeloid leukemia, so the T cells may come from the graft donor. CDR3 in amino acids: CASSWETGAYEQYF. CDR3 in DNA: TGCGCCAGCAGCTGGGAGACAGGGGCCTACGAGCAGTACTTC.